These 7 T cell receptor beta chains were sequenced from one sample in a study of T cells after yellow fever vaccination. TCRdb recomputed calls from the 5' RACE reads with MiXCR, one row per CDR3 protein. The sample gives 110,000 to 150,000 distinct CDR3 sequences, under 7% of which show up once; more than 0.55% is in the top ten. The input for sequencing was CD4+ T cells sorted from PBMCs, taken 10 days after the yellow fever booster vaccination. The source of these receptors is a man aged 25-45 years who received the YFV17D yellow fever vaccine.

There are many counts of this clonotype. The CDR3 loop reads CASTLAYEQYF. The CDR3 nucleotides read TGTGCCAGCACCCTTGCTTACGAGCAGTACTTC. The gene calls are TRBV7-2 and TRBJ2-7; D not certain. With 7 bases removed from V and 4 bases from J, the gap between germline ends came to 8 bases. The CDR3 contains 11 residues. Per germline, CDR1 SGHTA and CDR2 FQGNSA.

This clonotype was found many times. The V and J genes are TRBV4-2 and TRBJ2-2; D may match TRBD1 or TRBD2 (5 bases each). The germline V gene encodes CDR1 LGHNA and CDR2 YNFKEQ. The CDR3 is 16 amino acids. V shed 1 base and J shed 6 bases, with 15 bases lying between them. CDR3 loop: CASSQGGSEWAGELFF. CDR3 coding DNA: TGTGCCAGCAGCCAAGGGGGGTCGGAGTGGGCCGGGGAGCTGTTTTTT.

This clonotype showed up many times. The chain is built from TRBV5-1 and TRBJ2-7; the D call may be TRBD1 or TRBD2 (5 bases each). The germline V and J ends were trimmed by 4 bases and 2 bases, with 16 bases remaining between them. The germline CDR1 and CDR2 sequences are SGHRS and YFSETQ. The CDR3 consists of 15 residues. The CDR3 protein is CASSRSRDDPYEQYF. The CDR3 region has the DNA TGCGCCAGCAGCCGATCCCGGGACGACCCCTACGAGCAGTACTTC.

This clonotype was recorded at least ten times. The rearrangement uses TRBV7-9 and TRBJ1-1; no firm D call. The ends were cut back, 1 base at V and 3 bases at J, with 6 bases in the middle. The CDR3 spans 13 residues. Germline loops: CDR1 SEHNR, CDR2 FQNEAQ (reference sequence). The CDR3 region is CASSLVGDTEAFF. For the CDR3, the DNA is TGTGCCAGCAGCTTAGTAGGTGACACTGAAGCTTTCTTT.

This clonotype was recorded at least ten times. The J gene is TRBJ2-7, the V gene TRBV30; maybe TRBD2 (5 bases). CDR1 is GTSNPN and CDR2 is SVGIG in the germline V gene (reference sequence). Trimming took 0 bases from V and 2 from J, leaving 5 bases between them. The CDR3 is made up of 12 amino acids. The CDR3 region has the DNA TGTGCCTGGAGTGTAGCGGCCTACGAGCAGTACTTC. This gives the protein CAWSVAAYEQYF.

This clonotype showed up many times. Here the CDR3 DNA reads TGTGCCAGCAGCCAGACTAGCGGCGTCGTTTTTGATACGCAGTATTTT. Its protein product is CASSQTSGVVFDTQYF. The chain employs TRBV28 and TRBJ2-3, with 9 bases matching TRBD2. CDR3 length equals 16 residues. Germline CDR1 and CDR2: MDHEN and SYDVKM. V lost 6 bases and J lost 6; bases outside the gene matches: 13.

Ten or more counts support this clonotype. CDR3 DNA sequence: TGTGCCACCAGGCGGGGGCGGGAAGAGACCCAGTACTTC. Translating it yields CATRRGREETQYF. The rearrangement joins TRBV15 to TRBJ2-5, with a tentative D call TRBD2 (7 bases). The CDR3 totals 13 residues. The V end lost 6 bases, the J end lost 3 bases, and 11 bases lay between the germline ends. Germline-derived CDR1 and CDR2 are LNHNV and YYDKDF (reference sequence).